The 25 T cell receptor beta chains given below trace back to one sample, sequenced in a study of cytomegalovirus exposure and HLA in healthy donors. The PCR employed 60 Vbeta primers together with 13 Jbeta primers. The method was immunoSEQ multiplex PCR; TCRdb's version includes in-frame clones alone and lacks a portion of them. The sample carries about 140,000 clones, 65% to 80% recorded once. The sequencing input was PBMCs. These receptors all come from a male donor in good health and CMV-seronegative.

The chain combines TRBV7-2 with TRBJ2-7; TRBD1 might be the D (5 bases). The CDR3 is made up of 16 amino acids. The V and J ends lost 0 bases and 1 base respectively, with 13 bases between them. Per the germline V gene, CDR1 is SGHTA and CDR2 is FQGNSA. The CDR3 DNA is TGTGCCAGCAGCTTAGCGGTCCAGGGATTATCCTACGAGCAGTACTTC. Protein product: CASSLAVQGLSYEQYF.

This chain connects TRBV7-9 to TRBJ1-2, with D possibly being TRBD1 (6 bases). The germline V gene encodes CDR1 SEHNR and CDR2 FQNEAQ (reference sequence). The V and J ends lost 2 bases and 2 bases respectively, with 12 bases between them. The CDR3 runs to 15 residues. CDR3 DNA sequence: TGTGCCAGCAGCTTACCCGACAGGTACAACTATGGCTACACCTTC. Encoded protein: CASSLPDRYNYGYTF.

The V and J genes are TRBV18 and TRBJ1-1, with 11 nucleotides matching TRBD1. Germline CDR1 is KGHSH and CDR2 is LQKENI. V lost 3 bases, J lost 1 base, and 4 bases stayed unmatched. This CDR3 has 16 amino acids. CDR3 region: CASSPGTGGSNTEAFF. The DNA for the CDR3 is TGTGCCAGCTCACCTGGGACAGGGGGTTCGAACACTGAAGCTTTCTTT.

This chain links TRBV5-8 with TRBJ2-7; TRBD2 is a possible D gene (6 bases). The V end lost 4 bases, the J end lost 4 bases, and 21 bases lay between the germline ends. The germline gives CDR1 SGHTS, CDR2 YDEGEE. The CDR3 loop spans 16 amino acids. The CDR3 here is CASSLGGSGSLYEQYF. As DNA, the CDR3 is TGTGCCAGCAGCCTGGGGGGATCGGGGAGCTTGTACGAGCAGTACTTC.

The rearrangement links TRBV7-9 to TRBJ1-1; the D gene is possibly TRBD1 (5 bases). The V end was cut by 4 bases, the J end by 0 bases, with 15 bases between. The length of the CDR3 is 16 residues. Germline CDR1 and CDR2: SEHNR and FQNEAQ (reference sequence). The CDR3 region is CASSSPVGGVNTEAFF. Written as DNA, the CDR3 is TGTGCCAGCAGCTCACCGGTTGGGGGGGTGAACACTGAAGCTTTCTTT.

The chain carries TRBV5-1 and TRBJ2-1; 7 bases line up with TRBD1. Losses at the gene ends were 0 bases for V and 6 bases for J; bases not matched to a gene: 6. The CDR3 runs to 15 residues. Germline-derived CDR1 and CDR2 are SGHRS and YFSETQ. The CDR3 DNA reads TGCGCCAGCAGCTTGGCCAAGGCAGGGGGCAATGAGCAGTTCTTC. As protein: CASSLAKAGGNEQFF.

The rearrangement links TRBV28 to TRBJ2-3; the D gene is possibly TRBD2 (7 bases). The germline CDR1 and CDR2 sequences are MDHEN and SYDVKM. The CDR3 sequence is 17 residues long. Trimming removed 7 bases at V and 3 bases at J, with 23 bases between. The CDR3 loop reads CASIQGGRGKGTDTQYF. The CDR3 DNA follows: TGTGCCAGCATCCAAGGGGGGCGGGGGAAGGGTACAGATACGCAGTATTTT.

This clone was observed a few times. The chain links TRBV7-9 to TRBJ2-7; TRBD1 agrees at 7 bases. CDR1 and CDR2 from the germline V gene are SEHNR and FQNEAQ (reference sequence). Trimming removed 7 bases from V and 3 bases from J; junction bases left unmatched: 12. CDR3 length equals 15 residues. DNA for the CDR3: TGTGCCAGCACCGCTCCCGGGACAGTGAGCTACGAGCAGTACTTC. This encodes CASTAPGTVSYEQYF.

The rearrangement uses TRBV28 and TRBJ2-1; 9 bases match TRBD2. V shed 3 bases, J shed 8 bases, and the junction held 8 bases outside the gene matches. This CDR3 region has 15 residues. The germline CDR1 and CDR2 sequences are MDHEN and SYDVKM. CDR3 residues: CASSFGGGGVHEQFF. The CDR3 DNA sequence: TGTGCCAGCAGTTTCGGCGGCGGGGGGGTTCATGAGCAGTTCTTC.

The V call is TRBV29-1, the J call TRBJ2-3; 7 positions match TRBD2. J was trimmed by 5 bases and V by 1 base; bases with no gene match: 0. Germline CDR1 reads SQVTM; CDR2 reads ANQGSEA. The CDR3 contains 12 residues. The CDR3 DNA sequence: TGCAGCGTTGAAGGCGGGGGAGATACGCAGTATTTT. Protein: CSVEGGGDTQYF.

This clone was found once. The rearrangement uses TRBV27 and TRBJ2-3, with TRBD2 identical over 9 bases. The V gene end was trimmed by 6 bases and the J gene end by 2 bases; junction bases not matched to a gene: 12. This CDR3 is 17 amino acids long. Per the germline V gene, CDR1 is MNHEY and CDR2 is SMNVEV (reference sequence). The CDR3 protein is CASSPGLAGSYTDTQYF. The DNA for the CDR3 is TGTGCCAGCAGCCCCGGCCTAGCGGGAAGCTACACAGATACGCAGTATTTT.

The J gene is TRBJ1-4, the V gene TRBV19, with a weak D call TRBD1 (5 bases). Trimming stripped 5 bases from V and 5 bases from J, with 15 bases between. The CDR3 loop spans 15 amino acids. The germline V gene encodes CDR1 LNHDA and CDR2 SQIVND (reference sequence). In DNA form, the CDR3 reads TGTGCCAGTAGTTCTCCGACGGGGGTAAATGAAAAACTGTTTTTT. Residues: CASSSPTGVNEKLFF.

The chain joins TRBV6-7 to TRBJ2-5; D is perhaps TRBD2 (7 bases). Being an ORF, TRBV6-7 has a function that is uncertain. The CDR3 has 18 amino acids. The V end was cut by 8 bases, the J end by 1 base, with 26 bases between. The CDR3 bases are TGTGCCAGCCGTCATCGCGGTAGGGGGGGTTTAGTCCAAGAGACCCAGTACTTC. It codes for CASRHRGRGGLVQETQYF.

This clone was seen a handful of times. The rearrangement uses TRBV7-9 and TRBJ2-3; 7 bases map to TRBD1. The V segment lost 1 base and the J segment 1 base; nucleotides outside the gene matches: 5. The CDR3 spans 16 residues. Germline-derived CDR1 and CDR2 are SEHNR and FQNEAQ (reference sequence). The DNA of the CDR3 is TGTGCCAGCAGCTTAGGTCCAGGGGGAGGCACAGATACGCAGTATTTT. Translation: CASSLGPGGGTDTQYF. Variable domain in full (rest from reference TRBV7-9 and TRBJ2-3): DTGVSQNPRHKITKRGQNVTFRCDPISEHNRLYWYRQTLGQGPEFLTYFQNEAQLEKSRLLSDRFSAERPKGSFSTLEIQRTEQGDSAMYLCASSLGPGGGTDTQYFGPGTRLTVL.

The chain couples TRBV6-6 to TRBJ1-1, with a possible D match to TRBD1 (5 bases). Germline V CDR1 and CDR2: MNHNY, SVGAGI (reference sequence). V was shortened by 2 bases and J by 3 bases, with 10 bases between the two germline ends. The CDR3 sequence is 14 residues long. CDR3 coding DNA: TGTGCCAGCAGTTACACCAGGGCCCACACTGAAGCTTTCTTT. Translation: CASSYTRAHTEAFF.

This CDR3 is CASSLFSMNTEAFF. The CDR3 nucleotides are TGCGCCAGCAGCTTGTTTTCAATGAACACTGAAGCTTTCTTT. The chain combines TRBV5-1 with TRBJ1-1; the D is unclear. CDR1 and CDR2 (germline): SGHRS, YFSETQ. Trimming stripped 1 base from V and 0 bases from J, with 7 bases between. The CDR3 spans 14 residues.

The chain has TRBV28 and TRBJ2-1, with D unclear. This CDR3 contains 15 residues. V was trimmed by 2 bases and J by 0 bases, leaving 8 bases between them. Germline CDR1 and CDR2: MDHEN and SYDVKM. The CDR3 sequence: CASSLRRGSYNEQFF. The CDR3 DNA reads TGTGCCAGCAGTTTAAGGAGAGGCTCCTACAATGAGCAGTTCTTC.

The rearrangement uses TRBV7-2 and TRBJ2-3; D is possibly TRBD2 (6 bases). V lost 4 bases and J 2 bases, leaving 10 bases between the germline ends. The CDR3 has 14 amino acids. Germline V lookup: CDR1 SGHTA, CDR2 FQGNSA. The CDR3 DNA reads TGTGCCAGCAGCTCTCTAGCGAACACAGATACGCAGTATTTT. As protein: CASSSLANTDTQYF.

The sample holds one count of this clone. The gene calls are TRBV9 and TRBJ1-2, with unresolved D. Germline loops: CDR1 SGDLS, CDR2 YYNGEE. Trimming removed 4 bases from V and 3 bases from J, with 7 bases in between. The CDR3 spans 12 residues. The CDR3: CASSLGDYGYTF. CDR3 in DNA: TGTGCCAGCAGCCTCGGGGACTATGGCTACACCTTC.

This clone was counted a single time. In DNA, the CDR3 is TGTGCCAACTCCCGAGGGGGCGCGAGCGCAGATACGCAGTATTTT. Protein sequence: CANSRGGASADTQYF. This sequence joins TRBV7-2 and TRBJ2-3; 7 bases are shared with TRBD1. J gave up 4 bases and V 10 bases, and 14 bases lay outside the gene matches. The CDR3 contains 15 residues. Germline V lookup: CDR1 SGHTA, CDR2 FQGNSA.

This clone was counted a single time. The J gene is TRBJ1-2, the V gene TRBV29-1; 8 bases are a match to TRBD1. CDR1 and CDR2 (germline): SQVTM, ANQGSEA. Losses at the gene ends were 7 bases for V and 5 bases for J; bases not matched to a gene: 9. This CDR3 contains 13 residues. The CDR3 spells CSAGQGSEYGYTF. CDR3 nucleotides: TGCAGCGCCGGACAGGGTTCGGAGTATGGCTACACCTTC.

The rearrangement links TRBV5-1 to TRBJ2-2; D not certain. The germline gives CDR1 SGHRS, CDR2 YFSETQ. Trimming stripped 0 bases from V and 3 bases from J, with 9 bases between. The CDR3 has 15 amino acids. The CDR3 loop reads CASSLEAGHTGELFF. CDR3 coding DNA: TGCGCCAGCAGCTTGGAGGCAGGCCACACCGGGGAGCTGTTTTTT.

The rearrangement links TRBV7-2 to TRBJ2-2; a weak D match, TRBD2 (6 bases). Germline V CDR1 and CDR2: SGHTA, FQGNSA. This CDR3 contains 15 residues. Trimming removed 4 bases from V and 4 bases from J, with 13 bases in between. Here the CDR3 DNA reads TGTGCCAGCAGCTCGCCTGGGGGGACCACCGGGGAGCTGTTTTTT. It yields the protein CASSSPGGTTGELFF.

The genes are TRBV29-1 and TRBJ2-1; 13 nucleotides align to TRBD2. This CDR3 comprises 14 residues. From germline, CDR1 is SQVTM and CDR2 ANQGSEA. With 7 bases clipped from V and 5 bases from J, the junction kept 5 bases outside the gene matches. The CDR3 loop reads CSAGTSGTHNEQFF. For the CDR3, the DNA is TGCAGCGCCGGGACTAGCGGGACACACAATGAGCAGTTCTTC.

The genes are TRBV7-2 and TRBJ1-1; a weak D match, TRBD1 (6 bases). Trimming took 4 bases from V and 1 from J, leaving 10 bases between them. This CDR3 has 14 residues. Per germline, CDR1 SGHTA and CDR2 FQGNSA. CDR3 loop: CASSSGQKNTEAFF. The CDR3 DNA follows: TGTGCCAGCAGCTCGGGACAAAAGAACACTGAAGCTTTCTTT. The full variable domain, completed using reference TRBV7-2 and TRBJ1-1, is GAGVSQSPSNKVTEKGKDVELRCDPISGHTALYWYRQSLGQGLEFLIYFQGNSAPDKSGLPSDRFSAERTGGSVSTLTIQRTQQEDSAVYLCASSSGQKNTEAFFGQGTRLTVV.